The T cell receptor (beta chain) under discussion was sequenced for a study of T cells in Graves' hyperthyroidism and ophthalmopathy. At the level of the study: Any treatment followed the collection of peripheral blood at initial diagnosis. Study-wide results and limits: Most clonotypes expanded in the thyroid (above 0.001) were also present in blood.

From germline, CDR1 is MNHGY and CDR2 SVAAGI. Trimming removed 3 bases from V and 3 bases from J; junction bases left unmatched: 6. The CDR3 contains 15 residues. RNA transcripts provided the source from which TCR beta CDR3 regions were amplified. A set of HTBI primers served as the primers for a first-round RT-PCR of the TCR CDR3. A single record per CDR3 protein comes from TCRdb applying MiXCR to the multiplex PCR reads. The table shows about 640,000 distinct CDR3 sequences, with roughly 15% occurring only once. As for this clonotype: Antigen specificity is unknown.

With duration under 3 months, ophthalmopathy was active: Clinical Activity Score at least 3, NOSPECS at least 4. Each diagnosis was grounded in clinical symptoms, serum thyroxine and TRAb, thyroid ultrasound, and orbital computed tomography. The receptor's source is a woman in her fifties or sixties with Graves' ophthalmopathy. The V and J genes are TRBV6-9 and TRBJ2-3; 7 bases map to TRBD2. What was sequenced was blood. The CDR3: CASSYPPAGTDTQYF. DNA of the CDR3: TGTGCCAGCAGTTACCCACCAGCGGGAACAGATACGCAGTATTTT.